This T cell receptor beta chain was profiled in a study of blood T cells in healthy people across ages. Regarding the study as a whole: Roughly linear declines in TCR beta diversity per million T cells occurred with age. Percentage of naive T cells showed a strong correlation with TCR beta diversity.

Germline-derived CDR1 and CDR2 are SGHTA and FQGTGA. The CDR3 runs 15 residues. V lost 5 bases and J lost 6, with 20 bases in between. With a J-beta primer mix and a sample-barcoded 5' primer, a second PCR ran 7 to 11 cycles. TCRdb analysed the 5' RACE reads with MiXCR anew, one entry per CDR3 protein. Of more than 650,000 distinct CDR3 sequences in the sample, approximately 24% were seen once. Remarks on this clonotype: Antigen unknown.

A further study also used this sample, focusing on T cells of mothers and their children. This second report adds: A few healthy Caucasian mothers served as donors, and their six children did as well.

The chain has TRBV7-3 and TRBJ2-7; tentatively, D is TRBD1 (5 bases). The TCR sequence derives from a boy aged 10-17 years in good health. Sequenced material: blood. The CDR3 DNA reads TGTGCCAGCAGCCCTGGACGGATTGGGGCCTCCGAGCAGTACTTC. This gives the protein CASSPGRIGASEQYF.